These T cell receptor beta chains were read from a single sample in a study of control samples from healthy donors and cancer patients. Assay: immunoSEQ multiplex PCR; the TCRdb copy retains only in-frame clones and omits some. The sample consists of about 180,000 clones, roughly 90% of them appearing once. The sequenced material came from blood. The receptor source for this set is a woman in her fifties or sixties in good health. CDR3s include the opening cysteine and the closing phenylalanine or tryptophan. The D gene is left open where the match is weak. Some rows mark clone size as missing; the rest say once, few, many or name a class of expanded clone.

CASSSWQGLNQPQHF | TGTGCCAGCAGTTCATGGCAGGGGCTCAATCAGCCCCAGCATTTT | TRBJ1-5 | TRBV6-5 | . | .
CAWGPKGPQPQHF | TGTGCCTGGGGGCCGAAGGGGCCTCAGCCCCAGCATTTT | TRBJ1-5 | TRBV30 | . | .
CASSLKRAGSTDTQYF | TGCGCCAGCAGCTTGAAGCGGGCCGGCAGCACAGATACGCAGTATTTT | TRBJ2-3 | TRBV5-1 | . | .
CASSVGGQQPVEQYF | TGTGCCAGCAGCGTAGGGGGACAGCAACCTGTCGAGCAGTACTTC | TRBJ2-7 | TRBV9 | . | TRBD1
CASSLAKKAFF | TGTGCCAGCAGTTTGGCAAAGAAAGCTTTCTTT | TRBJ1-1 | TRBV12-3/TRBV12-4 | . | .
CASSLEQSQRGYTF | TGTGCCAGCAGTTTAGAACAGAGCCAGAGGGGCTACACCTTC | TRBJ1-2 | TRBV28 | . | .
CASSRPGDTEAFF | TGTGCCAGCAGCCGTCCAGGGGACACTGAAGCTTTCTTT | TRBJ1-1 | TRBV7-9 | . | .
CASSRDSSNEQFF | TGTGCCAGCTCACGGGACAGTTCTAATGAGCAGTTCTTC | TRBJ2-1 | TRBV18 | . | TRBD1
CAIHGDNEQFF | TGTGCCATCCACGGGGACAATGAGCAGTTCTTC | TRBJ2-1 | TRBV10-3 | . | .
CASSRRDRGNSPLHF | TGTGCCAGCAGTCGCCGGGACAGGGGTAATTCACCCCTCCACTTT | TRBJ1-6 | TRBV6-5 | few | TRBD1
CASSQEGTNNSPLHF | TGTGCCAGCAGCCAAGAGGGGACTAATAATTCACCCCTCCACTTT | TRBJ1-6 | TRBV3-1/TRBV3-2 | once | .
CASSLTSGGTYNEQFF | TGCGCCAGCAGCTTGACTAGCGGGGGAACCTACAATGAGCAGTTCTTC | TRBJ2-1 | TRBV5-1 | . | TRBD2
CASSAFQGGTEAFF | TGTGCCAGCAGTGCCTTTCAGGGAGGTACTGAAGCTTTCTTT | TRBJ1-1 | TRBV6-4 | . | .
CASTPQLGQVEAFF | TGTGCCAGCACCCCACAGTTGGGACAGGTAGAAGCTTTCTTT | TRBJ1-1 | TRBV28 | . | TRBD1
CASSPGWSGPDTQYF | TGTGCCAGCAGCCCTGGGTGGAGCGGCCCAGATACGCAGTATTTT | TRBJ2-3 | TRBV7-2 | . | .
CASSLMYTGQGSNSPLHF | TGCGCCAGCAGCTTAATGTACACGGGACAGGGGAGCAATTCACCCCTCCACTTT | TRBJ1-6 | TRBV5-1 | . | TRBD1
CATSRDGQAGDYGYTF | TGTGCCACCAGCAGAGATGGACAGGCTGGGGACTATGGCTACACCTTC | TRBJ1-2 | TRBV15 | . | TRBD1
CASSFSSSQLQETQYF | TGCGCCAGCAGCTTTTCGTCCAGCCAGCTACAAGAGACCCAGTACTTC | TRBJ2-5 | TRBV5-1 | . | .
CASSLHRGLNEKLFF | TGTGCCAGCAGTTTGCACAGGGGCCTTAATGAAAAACTGTTTTTT | TRBJ1-4 | TRBV28 | . | TRBD1
CASSLGFTEQYF | TGTGCCAGCAGCTTAGGATTCACCGAGCAGTACTTC | TRBJ2-7 | TRBV7-2 | . | .
CASTGHGTYEQYF | TGTGCCAGCACGGGACACGGGACCTACGAGCAGTACTTC | TRBJ2-7 | TRBV2 | . | .
CASSESTRLAGAGDTQYF | TGTGCCAGCAGTGAATCCACCCGGCTAGCGGGGGCAGGAGATACGCAGTATTTT | TRBJ2-3 | TRBV25-1 | . | TRBD2
CASRDSEVGRGYTF | TGTGCCAGCAGGGACAGCGAAGTCGGTCGGGGCTACACCTTC | TRBJ1-2 | TRBV2 | few | .
CASSLVPAGGLQFF | TGTGCCAGCAGCTTAGTTCCGGCGGGAGGCCTGCAGTTCTTC | TRBJ2-1 | TRBV7-2 | . | TRBD2
CASSVGTLAETQYF | TGTGCCAGCAGCGTAGGGACGCTCGCGGAGACCCAGTACTTC | TRBJ2-5 | TRBV9 | . | .
CASSYSGGHTTFAFF | TGTGCCAGCAGTTACTCGGGGGGGCACACGACGTTCGCTTTCTTT | TRBJ1-1 | TRBV6-5 | . | .
CASGVKGKRTGELFF | TGTGCCAGCGGCGTAAAGGGGAAGAGGACCGGGGAGCTGTTTTTT | TRBJ2-2 | TRBV6-5 | . | .
CASRRERLTGELFF | TGTGCCAGCAGAAGAGAGCGGCTGACCGGGGAGCTGTTTTTT | TRBJ2-2 | TRBV2 | . | .
CATGLAGGREQFF | TGTGCCACTGGACTAGCGGGGGGTAGGGAGCAGTTCTTC | TRBJ2-1 | TRBV18 | once | TRBD2
CASSGWTGAYNEQFF | TGTGCCAGCAGCGGCTGGACGGGAGCCTACAATGAGCAGTTCTTC | TRBJ2-1 | TRBV7-9 | . | .
CASSLAPGISTDTQYF | TGTGCCAGCAGCTTAGCCCCGGGGATAAGCACAGATACGCAGTATTTT | TRBJ2-3 | TRBV11-3 | few | .
CASSLGTSGPSYEQYF | TGTGCCAGCAGCTTAGGGACTAGCGGGCCCTCCTACGAGCAGTACTTC | TRBJ2-7 | TRBV7-9 | . | TRBD2
CASSQVQGATEAFF | TGCGCCAGCAGCCAAGTACAGGGAGCCACTGAAGCTTTCTTT | TRBJ1-1 | TRBV4-3 | . | .
CASSKEGAQSNQPQHF | TGTGCCAGTAGTAAAGAGGGGGCGCAGAGCAATCAGCCCCAGCATTTT | TRBJ1-5 | TRBV19 | . | TRBD1
CASSPSLNTEAFF | TGTGCCAGCAGCCCCAGCCTAAACACTGAAGCTTTCTTT | TRBJ1-1 | TRBV7-3 | . | .
CAISESLAGASNEQFF | TGTGCCATCAGTGAGTCCCTAGCGGGGGCATCCAATGAGCAGTTCTTC | TRBJ2-1 | TRBV10-3 | . | TRBD2
CASRRSGSNEQFF | TGCGCCAGCAGGCGAAGCGGGAGCAATGAGCAGTTCTTC | TRBJ2-1 | TRBV4-3 | . | TRBD2
CASRTDTYEQYF | TGTGCCAGCCGGACCGATACCTACGAGCAGTACTTC | TRBJ2-7 | TRBV28 | once | .
CASLKGGNPSTDTQYF | TGCGCCAGCCTCAAGGGGGGCAATCCTAGCACAGATACGCAGTATTTT | TRBJ2-3 | TRBV5-1 | once | .
CASSFGGGELFF | TGCGCCAGCAGCTTCGGAGGCGGGGAGCTGTTTTTT | TRBJ2-2 | TRBV5-1 | . | .
CAISETGTGTTDTQYF | TGTGCCATCAGTGAAACCGGGACAGGGACCACAGATACGCAGTATTTT | TRBJ2-3 | TRBV10-3 | . | TRBD1
CASSLDRVVGTGELFF | TGTGCCAGCAGCTTAGACCGGGTTGTAGGCACCGGGGAGCTGTTTTTT | TRBJ2-2 | TRBV7-9 | . | .